This T cell receptor beta chain was documented in a study of cytomegalovirus exposure and HLA in healthy donors. A few counts support this clone. The ends were cut back, 1 base at V and 5 bases at J, with 8 bases in the middle. Germline V gene sequence: CDR1 SGHTA, CDR2 FQGNSA. This CDR3 is built from 13 residues. PCR amplification relied on 60 Vbeta primers (plus 13 Jbeta primers). The method was immunoSEQ multiplex PCR; TCRdb's version includes in-frame clones alone and lacks a portion of them. The table records about 140,000 clones, about four fifths of them present only once. This chain links TRBV7-2 with TRBJ2-5; D remains unclear. The receptor was derived from a man younger than 40 in good health. Sequencing used PBMCs. CDR3: CASSLGTGETQYF. Here the CDR3 DNA reads TGTGCCAGCAGCTTAGGAACCGGGGAGACCCAGTACTTC.